The subject of this entry is one T cell receptor beta chain. Its antigen is currently not known. No qualities accompany the bases; no much larger clone lies one base away. The CDR3 measures 13 amino acids from cysteine to phenylalanine. The kept DNA is CDR3 alone, 39 bases in frame from the first base. Ends trimmed: V by 3 bases, J by 11 bases; bases unmatched to a gene: 8. CDR1 and CDR2 are read off the germline V gene (reference sequence) as DFQATT and SNEGSKA. The library was made by 5' RACE. The sequencer listed for this sample is NextSeq 500. The TCR library protocol attached unique molecular identifiers to individual cDNA molecules to correct for sequencing error and PCR bias. TCR alpha and beta chains were both sequenced, and the abundances of alpha and beta sequences in each sample were closely correlated with each other. The original methods were these. Decombinator V4 was used to perform V gene, J gene and CDR3 annotation of TCR sequences. TCRs were defined as expanded if a significant change between any two time points was detected under a Poisson model with p below 0.0001. TCR abundances were normalised to the total number of TCRs sequenced per sample and were expressed as counts per million. MAIT TCRs were defined by TRAV1-2 paired with TRAJ12, TRAJ20 or TRAJ33, and iNKT TCRs by TRAV10 paired with TRAJ18. VDJdb, accessed 1 November 2021, was searched for CMV, EBV and SARS-CoV-2 annotated TCRs, with TCRs annotated for multiple antigens excluded. TCRdb ran its own pipeline on the public reads, namely fastp trimming at Q25 and MiXCR clone calling, and kept in-frame beta chains. One record per CDR3 amino acid sequence lists the most common genes and DNA. TCRdb's processing, not the study's, gives the V and J calls here. For this sample the table gives 65,000 to 90,000 distinct CDR3 sequences, of which 9% to 15% were detected only once. The ten most abundant clones make up about 7% of the sample.

This entry comes from a study of early T cells in non-severe SARS-CoV-2 infection (dated by TCRdb to the early 2020s). Looking at the study overall: TCR sequencing used bulk RNA from unsorted whole blood, so alpha and beta chains could not be paired.

The research as a whole found: Matching against VDJdb was skewed toward anti-spike CD8 responses, likely underestimated virus-specific expansions, and missed private and CD4 specificities.

Set within a cohort of healthcare workers in London, UK, this nested case-control study involved weekly PCR testing of nasopharyngeal swabs along with blood sampling. Healthcare workers were recruited between 23 and 31 March 2020, during the week of the UK lockdown, and were followed weekly for up to about 15 weeks. What was sequenced was whole blood. The TCR was taken from an adult who was a healthcare worker with PCR-confirmed SARS-CoV-2 infection or an uninfected control (not recorded which). Here the chain combines TRBV20-1 and TRBJ1-1; 11 bases in between match TRBD1. CDR3 region: CSARDRGQPLAFF. The DNA sequence is TGCAGTGCTAGGGACAGGGGGCAGCCACTCGCTTTCTTT.